Reported below is one T cell receptor beta chain. Its antigen is not identified. This sample is part of a study of cytomegalovirus exposure and HLA in healthy donors. Study-wide results and limits: Sequencing had likely introduced a cluster of highly shared sequence variants as an artifact.

The PCR was carried out with 60 Vbeta primers and 13 Jbeta primers. The method was immunoSEQ multiplex PCR; TCRdb's version includes in-frame clones alone and lacks a portion of them. The sample yields 100,000 to 120,000 clones, approximately 82% seen once. J was trimmed by 5 bases and V by 5 bases; bases with no gene match: 8. The CDR3 extends over 14 amino acids. Germline V gene data show CDR1 as SGHNT and CDR2 as YENEEA. This TCR was sampled from a man between 40 and 49 years old in good health and CMV-seropositive. V gene TRBV11-3 combines with J gene TRBJ2-7; 8 bases agree with TRBD1. The sample comprised PBMCs. The CDR3 is CASSPGQGVDEQYF. The CDR3 DNA follows: TGTGCCAGCAGCCCCGGACAGGGAGTCGACGAGCAGTACTTC.